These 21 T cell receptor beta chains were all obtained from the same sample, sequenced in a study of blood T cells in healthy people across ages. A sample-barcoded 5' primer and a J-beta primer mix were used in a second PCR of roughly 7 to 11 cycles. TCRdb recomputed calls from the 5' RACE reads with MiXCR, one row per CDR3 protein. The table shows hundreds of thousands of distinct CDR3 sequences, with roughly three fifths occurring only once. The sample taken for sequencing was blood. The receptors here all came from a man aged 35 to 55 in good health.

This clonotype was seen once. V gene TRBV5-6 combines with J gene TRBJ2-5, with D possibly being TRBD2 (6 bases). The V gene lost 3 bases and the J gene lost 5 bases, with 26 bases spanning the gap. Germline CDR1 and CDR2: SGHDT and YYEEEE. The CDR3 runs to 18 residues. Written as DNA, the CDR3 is TGTGCCAGCAGCTACATACCGCGGGGAGCAAGTACGAAGGAGACCCAGTACTTC. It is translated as CASSYIPRGASTKETQYF. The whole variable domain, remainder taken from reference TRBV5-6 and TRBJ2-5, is DAGVTQSPTHLIKTRGQQVTLRCSPKSGHDTVSWYQQALGQGPQFIFQYYEEEERQRGNFPDRFSGHQFPNYSSELNVNALLLGDSALYLCASSYIPRGASTKETQYFGPGTRLLVL.

The CDR3 nucleotides are TGTGCCAGCAGTTACTCGCGCATCTCATCAACGGGAGGAGATAGACCCACAGATACGCAGTATTTT. The encoded protein is CASSYSRISSTGGDRPTDTQYF. This chain connects TRBV6-5 to TRBJ2-3; 7 bases fit TRBD2. The CDR3 loop spans 22 amino acids. Germline CDR1 MNHEY, CDR2 SVGAGI. V was clipped by 0 bases and J by 2 bases; unmatched bases: 23.

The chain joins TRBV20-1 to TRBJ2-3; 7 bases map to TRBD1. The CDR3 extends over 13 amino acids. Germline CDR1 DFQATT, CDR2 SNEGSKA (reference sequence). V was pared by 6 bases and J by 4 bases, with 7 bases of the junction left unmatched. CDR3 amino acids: CSAEDRPPDTQYF. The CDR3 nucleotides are TGCAGTGCCGAGGACAGGCCGCCAGATACGCAGTATTTT.

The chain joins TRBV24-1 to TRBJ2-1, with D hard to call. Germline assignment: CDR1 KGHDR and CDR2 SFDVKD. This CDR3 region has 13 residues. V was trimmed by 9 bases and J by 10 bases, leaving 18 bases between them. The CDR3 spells CATEDEPYAEQFF. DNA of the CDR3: TGTGCCACCGAGGACGAACCGTACGCGGAGCAGTTCTTC.

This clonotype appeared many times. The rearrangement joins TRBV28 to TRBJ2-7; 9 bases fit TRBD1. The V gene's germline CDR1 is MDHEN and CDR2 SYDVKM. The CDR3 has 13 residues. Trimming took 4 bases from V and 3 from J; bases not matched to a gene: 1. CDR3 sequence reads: CASSWGQGYEQYF. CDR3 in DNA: TGTGCCAGCAGTTGGGGACAGGGCTACGAGCAGTACTTC.

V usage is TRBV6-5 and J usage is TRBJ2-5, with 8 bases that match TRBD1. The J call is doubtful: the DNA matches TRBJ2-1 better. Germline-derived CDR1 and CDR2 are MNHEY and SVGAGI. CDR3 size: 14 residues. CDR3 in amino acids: CASSYRTGQETQFF. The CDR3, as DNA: TGTGCCAGCAGTTACCGGACAGGGCAAGAGACCCAGTTCTTC.

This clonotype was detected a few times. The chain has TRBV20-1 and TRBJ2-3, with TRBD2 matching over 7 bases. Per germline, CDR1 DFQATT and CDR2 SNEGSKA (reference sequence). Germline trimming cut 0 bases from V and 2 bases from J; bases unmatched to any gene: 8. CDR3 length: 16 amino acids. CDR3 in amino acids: CSARDYQRGYTDTQYF. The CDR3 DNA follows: TGCAGTGCTAGAGATTACCAGCGGGGTTACACAGATACGCAGTATTTT.

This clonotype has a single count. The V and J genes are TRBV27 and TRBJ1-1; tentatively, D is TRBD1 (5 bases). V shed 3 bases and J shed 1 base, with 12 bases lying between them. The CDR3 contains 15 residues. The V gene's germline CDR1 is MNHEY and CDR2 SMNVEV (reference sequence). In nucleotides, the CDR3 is TGTGCCAGCAGTTTTGGGGGGACGGGGAACACTGAAGCTTTCTTT. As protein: CASSFGGTGNTEAFF.

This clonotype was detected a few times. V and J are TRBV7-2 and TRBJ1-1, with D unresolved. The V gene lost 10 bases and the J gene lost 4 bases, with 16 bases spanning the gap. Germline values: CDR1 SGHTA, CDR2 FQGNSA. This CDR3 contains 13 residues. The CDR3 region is CATVYGVATEAFF. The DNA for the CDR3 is TGTGCCACCGTCTACGGGGTAGCCACTGAAGCTTTCTTT.

In nucleotides, the CDR3 is TGTGCCAGCAGGGGAAGAGAGAACCCCCAAGAGACCCAGTACTTC. It yields the protein CASRGRENPQETQYF. The genes are TRBV27 and TRBJ2-5, with D hard to call. Germline V gene sequence: CDR1 MNHEY, CDR2 SMNVEV (reference sequence). The V end was cut by 6 bases, the J end by 1 base, with 15 bases between. The CDR3 extends over 15 amino acids.

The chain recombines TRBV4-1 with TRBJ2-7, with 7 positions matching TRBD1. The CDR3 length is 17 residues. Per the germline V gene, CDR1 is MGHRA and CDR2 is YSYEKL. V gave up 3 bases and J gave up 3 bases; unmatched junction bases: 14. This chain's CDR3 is CASSHADDRVEIYEQYF. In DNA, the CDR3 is TGCGCCAGCAGCCACGCGGACGACAGGGTGGAAATCTACGAGCAGTACTTC.

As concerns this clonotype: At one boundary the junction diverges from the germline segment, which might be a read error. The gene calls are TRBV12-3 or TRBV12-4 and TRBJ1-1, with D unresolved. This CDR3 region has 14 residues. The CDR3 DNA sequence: TGTGCCATCAGTTTGGGAAGGGAGAACACTGAAGCTTTCTTT. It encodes CAISLGRENTEAFF.

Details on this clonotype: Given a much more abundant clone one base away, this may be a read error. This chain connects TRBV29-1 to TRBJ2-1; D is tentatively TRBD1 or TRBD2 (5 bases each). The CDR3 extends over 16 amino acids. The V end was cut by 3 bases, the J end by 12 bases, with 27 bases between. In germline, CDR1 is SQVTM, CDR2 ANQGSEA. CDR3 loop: CSVEGRQLIASHAQFF. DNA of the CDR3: TGCAGCGTTGAGGGGAGACAGCTTATAGCGAGTCATGCGCAGTTCTTC.

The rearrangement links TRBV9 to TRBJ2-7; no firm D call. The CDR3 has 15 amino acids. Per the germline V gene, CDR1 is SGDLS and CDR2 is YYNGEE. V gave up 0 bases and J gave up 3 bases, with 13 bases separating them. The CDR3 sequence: CASSVAAAEFYEQYF. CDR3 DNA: TGTGCCAGCAGCGTAGCGGCAGCTGAGTTCTACGAGCAGTACTTC.

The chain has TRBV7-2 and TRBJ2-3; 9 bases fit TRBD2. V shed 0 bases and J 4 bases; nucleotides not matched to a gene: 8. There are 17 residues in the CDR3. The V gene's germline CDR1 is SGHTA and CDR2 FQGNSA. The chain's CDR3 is CASSLAPRLAVPDTQYF. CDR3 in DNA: TGTGCCAGCAGCTTAGCGCCCCGACTAGCGGTCCCAGATACGCAGTATTTT.

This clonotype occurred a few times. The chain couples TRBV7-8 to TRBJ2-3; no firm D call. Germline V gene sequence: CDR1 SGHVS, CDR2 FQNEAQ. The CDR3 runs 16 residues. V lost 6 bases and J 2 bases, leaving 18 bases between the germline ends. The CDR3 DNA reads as TGTGCCAGCAGGGAATCGACCCGGGTGGCCACAGATACGCAGTATTTT. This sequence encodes CASRESTRVATDTQYF.

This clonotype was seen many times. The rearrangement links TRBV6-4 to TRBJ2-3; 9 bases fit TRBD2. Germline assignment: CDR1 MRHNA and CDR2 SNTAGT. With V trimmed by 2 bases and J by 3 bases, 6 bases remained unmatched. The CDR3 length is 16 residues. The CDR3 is CASSDGASGVTDTQYF. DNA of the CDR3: TGTGCCAGCAGTGACGGGGCTAGCGGGGTTACAGATACGCAGTATTTT.

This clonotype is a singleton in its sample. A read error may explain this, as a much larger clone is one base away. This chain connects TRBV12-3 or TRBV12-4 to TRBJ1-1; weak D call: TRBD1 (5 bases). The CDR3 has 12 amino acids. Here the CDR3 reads CVSSQGPHEAFF. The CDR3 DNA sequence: TGTGTCAGCAGCCAGGGACCTCATGAAGCTTTCTTT.

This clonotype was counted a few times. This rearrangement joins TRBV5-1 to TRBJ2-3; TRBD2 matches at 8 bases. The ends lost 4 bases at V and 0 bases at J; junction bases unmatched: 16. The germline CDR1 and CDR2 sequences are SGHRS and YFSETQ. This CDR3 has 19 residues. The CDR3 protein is CASSLDEFRGRTSTDTQYF. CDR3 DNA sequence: TGCGCCAGCAGCCTGGATGAATTCCGCGGGAGGACCAGCACAGATACGCAGTATTTT. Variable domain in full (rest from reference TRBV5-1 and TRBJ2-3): KAGVTQTPRYLIKTRGQQVTLSCSPISGHRSVSWYQQTPGQGLQFLFEYFSETQRNKGNFPGRFSGRQFSNSRSEMNVSTLELGDSALYLCASSLDEFRGRTSTDTQYFGPGTRLTVL.

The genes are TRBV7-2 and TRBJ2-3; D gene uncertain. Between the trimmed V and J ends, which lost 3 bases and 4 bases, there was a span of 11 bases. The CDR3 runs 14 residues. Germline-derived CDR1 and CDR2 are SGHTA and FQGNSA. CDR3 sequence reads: CASSLVPEADTQYF. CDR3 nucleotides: TGTGCCAGCAGCTTGGTTCCCGAGGCAGATACGCAGTATTTT. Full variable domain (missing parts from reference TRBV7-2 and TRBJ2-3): GAGVSQSPSNKVTEKGKDVELRCDPISGHTALYWYRQSLGQGLEFLIYFQGNSAPDKSGLPSDRFSAERTGGSVSTLTIQRTQQEDSAVYLCASSLVPEADTQYFGPGTRLTVL.

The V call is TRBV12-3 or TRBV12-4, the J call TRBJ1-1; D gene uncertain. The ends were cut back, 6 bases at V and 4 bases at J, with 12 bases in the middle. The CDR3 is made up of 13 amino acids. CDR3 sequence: CASRRASRTEAFF. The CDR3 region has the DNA TGTGCCAGCAGGCGCGCCAGCCGCACTGAAGCTTTCTTT.